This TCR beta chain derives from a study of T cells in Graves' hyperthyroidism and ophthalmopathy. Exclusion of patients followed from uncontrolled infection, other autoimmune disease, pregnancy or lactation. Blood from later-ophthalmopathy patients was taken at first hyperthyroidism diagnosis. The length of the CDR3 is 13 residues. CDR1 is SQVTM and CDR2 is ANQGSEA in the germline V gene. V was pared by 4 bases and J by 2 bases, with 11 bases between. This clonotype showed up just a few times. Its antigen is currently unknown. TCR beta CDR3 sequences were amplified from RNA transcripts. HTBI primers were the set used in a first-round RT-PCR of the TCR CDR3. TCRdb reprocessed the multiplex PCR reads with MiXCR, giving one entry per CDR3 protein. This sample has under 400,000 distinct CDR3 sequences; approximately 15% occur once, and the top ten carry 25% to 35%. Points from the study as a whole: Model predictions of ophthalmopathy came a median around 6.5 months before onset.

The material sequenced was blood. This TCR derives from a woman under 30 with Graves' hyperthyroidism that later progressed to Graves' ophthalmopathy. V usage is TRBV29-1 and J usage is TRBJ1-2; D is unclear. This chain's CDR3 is CSVAVGLNYGYTF. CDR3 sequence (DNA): TGCAGCGTTGCAGTAGGCCTAAACTATGGCTACACCTTC.